The 8 T cell receptor beta chains below all came from one sample that was sequenced in a study of cytomegalovirus exposure and HLA in healthy donors. Use of 60 Vbeta and 13 Jbeta primers characterized the PCR. This table comes from immunoSEQ multiplex PCR, and its TCRdb copy is limited to in-frame clones, with some not included. The sample records about 190,000 clones, 86% being singletons. Material for sequencing was PBMCs. These receptors were collected from a woman aged 30 to 39 in good health and CMV-seronegative.

In its sample, this clone was seen a few times. V usage is TRBV5-8 and J usage is TRBJ2-7, with TRBD2 matching over 13 bases. The CDR3 is 15 residues long. J gave up 4 bases and V 6 bases, and 7 bases lay outside the gene matches. Per germline, CDR1 SGHTS and CDR2 YDEGEE. The CDR3 is CASTPWTSGGYEQYF. The CDR3 bases are TGTGCCAGCACCCCGTGGACTAGCGGGGGTTACGAGCAGTACTTC. Full variable domain (remainder filled in from reference TRBV5-8 and TRBJ2-7): EAGVTQSPTHLIKTRGQQATLRCSPISGHTSVYWYQQALGLGLQFLLWYDEGEERNRGNFPPRFSGRQFPNYSSELNVNALELEDSALYLCASTPWTSGGYEQYFGPGTRLTVT.

The chain is built from TRBV7-3 and TRBJ2-1; D ambiguous. The CDR3 length is 15 residues. From germline, CDR1 is SGHTA and CDR2 FQGTGA. The germline V and J ends were trimmed by 1 base and 1 base, with 8 bases remaining between them. The CDR3 DNA follows: TGTGCCAGCAGCTTAAGCGCGAGTTCCTACAATGAGCAGTTCTTC. Amino acid sequence: CASSLSASSYNEQFF.

The genes are TRBV7-6 and TRBJ2-2; D might be TRBD2 (5 bases). This CDR3 is 16 amino acids long. V lost 2 bases to trimming and J lost 4 bases, with 14 bases between them. CDR1 is SGHVS and CDR2 is FNYEAQ in the germline V gene. The CDR3 sequence is CASSLRPQLATGELFF. DNA of the CDR3: TGTGCCAGCAGCTTAAGGCCCCAGCTAGCCACCGGGGAGCTGTTTTTT.

This clone is a singleton in its sample. The chain recombines TRBV4-1 with TRBJ2-1; 8 bases map to TRBD2. The length of the CDR3 is 19 residues. CDR1 is MGHRA and CDR2 is YSYEKL in the germline V gene. J gave up 0 bases and V 3 bases, and 13 bases lay outside the gene matches. The CDR3: CASSHYTGLVSYSYNEQFF. The CDR3 nucleotides read TGCGCCAGCAGCCATTACACGGGACTAGTATCATACTCCTACAATGAGCAGTTCTTC.

The V and J genes are TRBV19 and TRBJ2-3, with 8 bases aligning to TRBD2. The CDR3 spans 15 residues. Germline CDR1 and CDR2: LNHDA and SQIVND (reference sequence). V lost 5 bases and J lost 0; bases outside the gene matches: 4. The CDR3 loop is CASSRSGASTDTQYF. The DNA of the CDR3 is TGTGCCAGTAGTCGTAGCGGGGCTAGCACAGATACGCAGTATTTT.

Regarding this clone: Other nucleotide sequences in the sample specify the same CDR3. The V call is TRBV5-1, the J call TRBJ2-1; no clear D gene. Trimming shortened V by 0 bases and J by 0 bases, and 7 bases separated the two germline ends. From germline, CDR1 is SGHRS and CDR2 YFSETQ. The CDR3 is 15 amino acids. The CDR3 DNA is TGCGCCAGCAGCTTGGGGTTGAGCTCCTACAATGAGCAGTTCTTC. Translation: CASSLGLSSYNEQFF.

The V and J genes are TRBV11-2 and TRBJ2-7; 9 positions match TRBD2. The CDR3 runs 13 residues. V lost 5 bases, J lost 3 bases, and 2 bases stayed unmatched. The germline V gene has CDR1 SGHAT and CDR2 FQNNGV. The CDR3 DNA reads as TGTGCCAGCAGCACGACTAGCGGCTACGAGCAGTACTTC. As protein: CASSTTSGYEQYF.

The chain couples TRBV7-8 to TRBJ2-7, with a tentative D call TRBD2 (6 bases). CDR3 length equals 12 residues. Trimming left V 6 bases short and J 5 bases short, with 11 bases between. Looked up from germline, CDR1 is SGHVS and CDR2 is FQNEAQ. Here the CDR3 DNA reads TGTGCCAGCAGTCACTCGGGGGACGAGCAGTACTTC. This sequence encodes CASSHSGDEQYF.